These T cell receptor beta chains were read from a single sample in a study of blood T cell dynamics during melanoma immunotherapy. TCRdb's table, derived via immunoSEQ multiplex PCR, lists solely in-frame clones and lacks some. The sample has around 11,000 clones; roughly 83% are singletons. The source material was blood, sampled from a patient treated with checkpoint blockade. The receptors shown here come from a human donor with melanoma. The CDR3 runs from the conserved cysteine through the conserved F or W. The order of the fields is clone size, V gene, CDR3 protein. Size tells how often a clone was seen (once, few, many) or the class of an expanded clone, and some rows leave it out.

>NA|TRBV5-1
CASSLGPDTYEQYF
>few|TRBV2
CASTTTGKSYGYTF
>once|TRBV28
CASTLGGLTGELFF
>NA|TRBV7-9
CASSGTGFHEQYF
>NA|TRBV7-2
CASSPYRGGETEAFF
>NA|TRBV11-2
CASSLQRDGPYEQYF
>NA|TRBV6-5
CASSYGSGRASEQFF
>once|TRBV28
CASSLIGGLRPQHF
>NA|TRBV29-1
CSVVPGATDTQYF
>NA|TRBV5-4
CASSFGAGSYNEQFF
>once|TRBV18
CASSPPSTPNEQFF
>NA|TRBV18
CASSTGGLANYGYTF
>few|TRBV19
CASSMVRGGDNSPLHF
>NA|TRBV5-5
CASSLSPARGSEQYF
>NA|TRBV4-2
CASSQLRDREKDTQYF
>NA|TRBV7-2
CASSLEGTSGYEQYF
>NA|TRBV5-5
CASSFGQGGGYTF
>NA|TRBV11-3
CASRGGPDTGELFF
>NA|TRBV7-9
CASSLARRGRRQETQYF
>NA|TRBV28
CASSLGTSGSTGELFF
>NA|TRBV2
CASSGTGGSRQPQHF
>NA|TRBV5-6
CASSPGGVTAFF
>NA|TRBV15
CATSRGGSGANVLTF
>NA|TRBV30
CAWSTTPPIARTGELFF
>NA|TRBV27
CASSSWEGIGTVNSPLHF
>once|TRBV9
CASSVDDRASYEQYF
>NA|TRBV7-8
CASSLEKGGNYGYTF
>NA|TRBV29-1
CSVAFRDRGVHGYTF
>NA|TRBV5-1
CASSLGTRLNEQFF
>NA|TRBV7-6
CASSQERGQQPQHF
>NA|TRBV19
CASSPTGTTLYEQYF
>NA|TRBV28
CASSSQYIQYF
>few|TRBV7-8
CASRERQGSNQPQHF
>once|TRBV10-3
CAISDGRAVYGYTF
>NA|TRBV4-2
CASSKGLANTYNEQFF
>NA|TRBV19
CASSPHDRVNTEAFF
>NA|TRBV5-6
CASSVTGGRQPQHF
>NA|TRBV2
CASRLQGGTGTEAFF
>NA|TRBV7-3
CASSLTGTRELFF
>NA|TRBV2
CASSPVIGQETQYF
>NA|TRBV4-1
CASSRLGGRANTGELFF
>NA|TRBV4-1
CASSEGVVSEKLFF
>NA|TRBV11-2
CASSPRTSGSYEQYF
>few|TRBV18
CASSPSLRETQYF
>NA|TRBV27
CASRRGGDYGYTF
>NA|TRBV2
CASSVGGIYGYTF
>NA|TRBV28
CASKGGQGRDTQYF
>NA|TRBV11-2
CASSLGRGPEGEAFF
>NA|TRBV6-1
CASSEDKRGLQETQYF
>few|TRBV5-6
CASSFQGTGELFF
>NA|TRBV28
CASSSPAPTGDYGYTF